The 2 T cell receptor beta chains given below trace back to one sample, sequenced in a study of cytomegalovirus exposure and HLA in healthy donors. Only in-frame clones appear in the TCRdb table, and some are missing; sequencing was by immunoSEQ multiplex PCR. Here the sample spans 110,000 or so clones, about 91% being singletons. The specimen sequenced was PBMCs. These TCRs come from a man aged 18 to 29 in good health and CMV-seronegative.

Here the CDR3 reads CASLLESYTGELFF. CDR3 in DNA: TGCGCCAGCCTACTTGAGAGCTACACCGGGGAGCTGTTTTTT. This rearrangement joins TRBV5-1 to TRBJ2-2, with D hard to call. CDR1 is SGHRS, CDR2 YFSETQ, per germline. V lost 7 bases and J lost 3, with 13 bases in between. The CDR3 loop spans 14 amino acids.

This sequence joins TRBV29-1 and TRBJ1-5, with a possible D match to TRBD1 (5 bases). CDR1 and CDR2 (germline): SQVTM, ANQGSEA. V gave up 4 bases and J gave up 7 bases, with 20 bases separating them. The CDR3 sequence is 15 residues long. The DNA for the CDR3 is TGCAGCGTTGCGAATAGGGGCCAGGGCCCACAGCCCCAGCATTTT. Its translation: CSVANRGQGPQPQHF.